This T cell receptor beta chain was recovered during a study of identical twins. Whole-study findings and limits: With abundant cord blood beta clonotypes, insertions were fewer; memory repertoires showed no such pattern. Monozygotic twins shared more out-of-frame TCR alpha than recombination models predicted.

The CDR3 loop spans 13 amino acids. V lost 7 bases to trimming and J lost 4 bases, with 13 bases between them. CDR1 LNHDA and CDR2 SQIVND come from the germline V gene (reference sequence). MiXCR was run by TCRdb on the 5' RACE reads, yielding one entry per CDR3 protein. The data hold approximately 140,000 distinct CDR3 sequences, with approximately 4% observed a single time. This clonotype was detected many times. Its cognate antigen is unknown. This receptor was obtained from a man between 18 and 35 years old in good health. The chain joins TRBV19 to TRBJ1-2; unclear D gene. What was sequenced was memory T cells sorted from blood. The CDR3 nucleotides are TGTGCCAGTACCCCTCCGGGAGTCTATGGCTACACCTTC. This translates into CASTPPGVYGYTF.